This is a list of T cell receptor beta chains from one sample in a study of shared T cell receptors in the human thymus. The assay was immunoSEQ multiplex PCR, and TCRdb's table has in-frame clones only and misses some. The repertoire holds 700,000 or so clones, with 75% to 90% as singletons. The sample also formed part of further work on human thymus T cells.

The sequenced sample consisted of thymocytes. Receptors were obtained from a girl less than two years old with a congenital heart defect. CDR3s include the opening cysteine and the closing phenylalanine or tryptophan. A D gene is named only where the DNA matches it firmly. The size of a clone is reported for some rows only, either as once, few or many, or as a class for expanded clones.

D	V	J	size	CDR3	DNA
-	TRBV2	TRBJ1-6	-	CASTEPNSPLHF	TGTGCCAGCACCGAGCCCAATTCACCCCTCCACTTT
-	TRBV7-2	TRBJ1-6	-	CASSRPRVAQLNSPLHF	TGTGCCAGCAGCCGCCCGCGGGTCGCCCAGCTTAATTCACCCCTCCACTTT
TRBD1	TRBV10-3	TRBJ1-2	few	CAITQGWDSPPANYGYTF	TGTGCCATCACCCAAGGGTGGGACAGTCCCCCGGCTAACTATGGCTACACCTTC
-	TRBV4-1	TRBJ1-2	-	CASSARGDDYGYTF	TGCGCCAGCAGCGCACGGGGGGATGACTATGGCTACACCTTC
-	TRBV28	TRBJ1-5	-	CASSRLDIQPQHF	TGTGCCAGCAGCCGATTAGACATCCAGCCCCAGCATTTT
TRBD2	TRBV27	TRBJ2-1	-	CASSLRLAGGHYNEQFF	TGTGCCAGCAGTCTCCGACTAGCGGGGGGCCACTACAATGAGCAGTTCTTC
TRBD1	TRBV19	TRBJ1-3	-	CASSGLTGRRNTIYF	TGTGCCAGTAGTGGTCTGACAGGGAGAAGAAACACCATATATTTT
-	TRBV27	TRBJ2-2	-	CASSPQGGWDTGELFF	TGTGCCAGCAGTCCTCAGGGAGGATGGGACACCGGGGAGCTGTTTTTT
TRBD1	TRBV6-4	TRBJ1-1	-	CASSDRTGERVF	TGTGCCAGCAGTGACCGAACAGGGGAAAGGGTCTTT
TRBD1	TRBV7-9	TRBJ1-4	-	CASSLNRGLPRGNEKLFF	TGTGCCAGCAGCTTAAACAGGGGGCTCCCCCGTGGTAATGAAAAACTGTTTTTT
-	TRBV7-8	TRBJ1-3	-	CASSFYEGHTIYF	TGTGCCAGCAGCTTCTATGAGGGCCACACCATATATTTT
-	TRBV21-1	TRBJ2-4	-	CASSKGTALYF	TGTGCCAGCAGCAAAGGGACAGCCTTGTACTTC
-	TRBV7-9	TRBJ1-1	-	CASSFRVGTTTEAFF	TGTGCCAGCAGCTTCCGGGTTGGAACTACTACTGAAGCTTTCTTT
-	TRBV28	TRBJ2-5	-	CASSFIRGPPIWETQYF	TGTGCCAGCAGTTTTATCAGGGGACCCCCTATATGGGAGACCCAGTACTTC
TRBD1	TRBV5-1	TRBJ1-4	-	CASRSTGEATNEKLFF	TGCGCCAGCAGGTCCACAGGGGAAGCAACTAATGAAAAACTGTTTTTT
-	TRBV6-1	TRBJ1-1	-	CASSERLATGEAFF	TGTGCCAGCAGTGAGCGGCTTGCAACGGGTGAAGCTTTCTTT
-	TRBV9	TRBJ1-1	-	CASSVDSNTEAFF	TGTGCCAGCAGCGTAGACAGCAACACTGAAGCTTTCTTT
-	TRBV5-1	TRBJ1-2	-	CASSLGSALGYTF	TGCGCCAGCAGCTTGGGTAGTGCTCTTGGCTACACCTTC
-	TRBV4-3	TRBJ2-5	-	CASSQVSWLADDSQETQYF	TGCGCCAGCAGCCAAGTATCTTGGCTAGCCGACGATTCTCAAGAGACCCAGTACTTC
-	TRBV7-6	TRBJ2-7	-	CASSLVGSEQYF	TGTGCCAGCAGCTTAGTAGGGAGCGAGCAGTACTTC
-	TRBV5-4	TRBJ1-2	once	CASSSDLMYREDPNYGYTF	TGTGCCAGCAGCTCTGACCTTATGTACCGGGAAGACCCTAACTATGGCTACACCTTC
TRBD1	TRBV15	TRBJ1-2	-	CATSRSPDRVVYGYTF	TGTGCCACCAGCAGATCGCCGGACAGGGTCGTCTATGGCTACACCTTC
-	TRBV30	TRBJ1-1	once	CACKRGPKNTEAFF	TGTGCCTGCAAGCGGGGCCCTAAGAACACTGAAGCTTTCTTT
-	TRBV21-1	TRBJ1-6	-	CASKDTYRGNVGSPLHF	TGTGCCAGCAAAGATACCTACAGGGGTAACGTTGGTTCACCCCTCCACTTT
-	TRBV7-2	TRBJ1-2	-	CASSLERRGGYTF	TGTGCCAGCAGCTTAGAGCGGCGAGGGGGCTACACCTTC
TRBD1	TRBV7-9	TRBJ2-3	-	CASSLGGRDRRNTDTQYF	TGTGCCAGCAGCTTAGGGGGCCGGGACAGAAGAAACACAGATACGCAGTATTTT
-	TRBV19	TRBJ2-6	-	CASSIQVPSGANVLTF	TGTGCCAGTAGTATCCAGGTACCCTCTGGGGCCAACGTCCTGACTTTC
TRBD2	TRBV19	TRBJ2-2	-	CASSMGRGANTGELFF	TGTGCCAGTAGTATGGGGCGGGGGGCGAACACCGGGGAGCTGTTTTTT
-	TRBV6-1	TRBJ1-2	-	CASSEQNYGYTF	TGTGCCAGCAGTGAACAGAACTATGGCTACACCTTC
TRBD2	TRBV18	TRBJ2-2	-	CASSPLSGGNTGELFF	TGTGCCAGCTCACCCCTTAGCGGGGGGAATACCGGGGAGCTGTTTTTT
TRBD1	TRBV5-1	TRBJ1-1	-	CASSLAGGKSTEAFF	TGCGCCAGCAGCTTGGCAGGGGGTAAGAGCACTGAAGCTTTCTTT
-	TRBV27	TRBJ2-3	once	CASSLIPEADTQYF	TGTGCCAGCAGTTTGATCCCTGAGGCAGATACGCAGTATTTT
-	TRBV19	TRBJ1-3	-	CASSIPGYSGNTIYF	TGTGCCAGTAGTATACCAGGTTACTCTGGAAACACCATATATTTT
TRBD1	TRBV9	TRBJ2-7	-	CASSPGQGAAYEQYF	TGTGCCAGCAGCCCAGGACAGGGGGCAGCCTACGAGCAGTACTTC
-	TRBV9	TRBJ1-1	-	CASSKDFTRTEAFF	TGTGCCAGCAGCAAGGACTTCACTAGGACTGAAGCTTTCTTT
TRBD1	TRBV4-1	TRBJ1-2	-	CASSQIRRGERHGYTF	TGCGCCAGCAGCCAAATTCGCAGGGGGGAAAGACATGGCTACACCTTC
TRBD1	TRBV14	TRBJ2-7	-	CASSRGQTPSSYEQYF	TGTGCCAGCAGTAGGGGACAGACCCCTTCCTCCTACGAGCAGTACTTC
TRBD2	TRBV6-1	TRBJ2-1	-	CASSAPGLAGDQFF	TGTGCCAGCAGTGCTCCGGGACTAGCGGGGGATCAGTTCTTC
TRBD1	TRBV6-5	TRBJ2-4	-	CDPGTVKNIQYF	TGTGACCCCGGGACAGTTAAAAACATTCAGTACTTC
-	TRBV11-2	TRBJ1-2	once	CASSLQPGVSNGYTF	TGTGCCAGCAGCTTACAGCCCGGGGTTAGTAATGGCTACACCTTC
-	TRBV4-1	TRBJ1-2	-	CASSQVQGTKRNYGYTF	TGCGCCAGCAGCCAAGTTCAGGGCACTAAACGAAACTATGGCTACACCTTC
-	TRBV19	TRBJ1-1	-	CASSLTTVMNTEAFF	TGTGCCAGTAGCCTTACGACAGTCATGAACACTGAAGCTTTCTTT
-	TRBV1	TRBJ2-1	-	CTSSQDPRGSYNEQFF	TGCACCAGCAGCCAAGATCCTCGGGGGTCCTACAATGAGCAGTTCTTC
-	TRBV28	TRBJ1-4	-	CASSSLTVRNEKLFF	TGTGCCAGCAGTTCTCTGACAGTCCGTAATGAAAAACTGTTTTTT
TRBD1	TRBV7-9	TRBJ1-4	-	CASSSTGTGGEKLFF	TGTGCCAGCAGCTCGACCGGGACAGGGGGCGAAAAACTGTTTTTT
TRBD1	TRBV14	TRBJ2-7	-	CASSQDLTGGSYEQYF	TGTGCCAGCAGCCAAGATCTGACAGGGGGTAGTTACGAGCAGTACTTC
-	TRBV20-1	TRBJ1-2	-	CSATLLATYTF	TGCAGTGCTACCTTACTAGCCACATACACCTTC
-	TRBV15	TRBJ1-2	-	CATSRGTYGYTF	TGTGCCACCAGCAGAGGGACATATGGCTACACCTTC
-	TRBV5-1	TRBJ1-3	-	CASSLAGLLRGNTIYF	TGCGCCAGCAGCTTGGCCGGTCTCCTACGCGGAAACACCATATATTTT
TRBD2	TRBV14	TRBJ2-3	-	CASSHSGGPTDTQYF	TGTGCCAGCAGCCATAGCGGGGGTCCTACAGATACGCAGTATTTT
TRBD2	TRBV4-1	TRBJ2-2	once	CASSQEGRGRKNTGELFF	TGCGCCAGCAGCCAAGAAGGGAGGGGCAGGAAGAACACCGGGGAGCTGTTTTTT
TRBD1	TRBV6-4	TRBJ2-5	-	CASSEGQGSETQYF	TGTGCCAGCAGTGAGGGACAGGGGTCGGAGACCCAGTACTTC
-	TRBV4-3	TRBJ1-2	-	CASSQDAPPLGRAYGYTF	TGCGCCAGCAGCCAAGACGCCCCGCCTTTGGGGAGGGCCTATGGCTACACCTTC
TRBD1	TRBV5-1	TRBJ1-1	-	CASSLTGGRMGNTEAFF	TGCGCCAGCAGCTTGACAGGGGGCAGAATGGGGAACACTGAAGCTTTCTTT
-	TRBV28	TRBJ2-6	-	CASSLLILGNRPGANVLTF	TGTGCCAGCAGTTTATTGATCCTGGGCAATCGACCTGGGGCCAACGTCCTGACTTTC
-	TRBV5-1	TRBJ2-7	-	CASSLVVETAYEQYF	TGCGCCAGCAGCTTGGTCGTCGAGACAGCGTACGAGCAGTACTTC
TRBD1	TRBV27	TRBJ1-2	-	CASSTGQGGYGYTF	TGTGCCAGCAGTACCGGACAGGGGGGCTATGGCTACACCTTC
-	TRBV7-8	TRBJ2-2	-	CASSLIWRTANTGELFF	TGTGCCAGCAGCTTAATTTGGAGGACAGCTAACACCGGGGAGCTGTTTTTT
TRBD1	TRBV10-3	TRBJ1-6	-	CAISEWDGDREGNSPLHF	TGTGCCATCAGTGAGTGGGACGGGGACAGGGAGGGGAATTCACCCCTCCACTTT
-	TRBV6-6	TRBJ1-2	-	CASSSQGLDGYTF	TGTGCCAGCAGTTCACAGGGTTTGGATGGCTACACCTTC